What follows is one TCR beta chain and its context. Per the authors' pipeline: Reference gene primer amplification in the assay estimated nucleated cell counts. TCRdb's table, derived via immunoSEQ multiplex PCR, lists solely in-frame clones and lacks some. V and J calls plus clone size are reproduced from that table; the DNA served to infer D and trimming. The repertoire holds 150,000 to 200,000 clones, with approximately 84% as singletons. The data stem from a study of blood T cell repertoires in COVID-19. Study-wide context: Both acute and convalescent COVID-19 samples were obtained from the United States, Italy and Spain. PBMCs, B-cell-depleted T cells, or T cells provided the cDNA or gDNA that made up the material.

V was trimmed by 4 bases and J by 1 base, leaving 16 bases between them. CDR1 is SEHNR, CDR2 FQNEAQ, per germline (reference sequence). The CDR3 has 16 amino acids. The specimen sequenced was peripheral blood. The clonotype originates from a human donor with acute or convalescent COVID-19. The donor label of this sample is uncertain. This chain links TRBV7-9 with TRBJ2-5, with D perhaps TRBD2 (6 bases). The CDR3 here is CASSSLGREPQETQYF. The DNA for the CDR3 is TGTGCCAGCAGCTCCCTGGGACGGGAGCCCCAAGAGACCCAGTACTTC.